The clone carrying this T cell receptor (beta chain) was counted once. Its antigen is currently unknown. Deep-level assay runs were performed. Replicate PCRs from sorted subsets contained roughly 200 ng DNA, which is around 30,000 T cell genomes. Assay used: immunoSEQ multiplex PCR; TCRdb lists only in-frame clones, some missing. The data contain approximately 1,500,000 clones, about 98% of them singletons. This specimen belongs to a study of shared clonotypes between healthy human individuals. Study-wide findings and caveats: Despite large depth, rarefaction showed incomplete sorted-subset sequencing. It was the few donors that limited the genetic and exposure-history diversity represented.

The germline V and J ends were trimmed by 3 bases and 1 base, with 13 bases remaining between them. The CDR3 contains 15 residues. The germline V gene has CDR1 SGHRS and CDR2 YFSETQ. The sequenced material came from naive CD4+ T cells sorted from blood. Described subset: CD45RA+ positively selected. This TCR came from a man in his thirties or forties in good health. The V call is TRBV5-1, the J call TRBJ2-5; D ambiguous. The CDR3 coding sequence is TGCGCCAGCAGCTCCTTTGTTCAAATCCAAGAGACCCAGTACTTC. Translated: CASSSFVQIQETQYF.